Included here is one T cell receptor beta chain sequence, with context. These data originate in a study of cytomegalovirus exposure and HLA in healthy donors. Germline values: CDR1 SGHAT, CDR2 FQDESV (reference sequence). V was cut by 5 bases and J by 5 bases, with 18 bases left in between. This CDR3 region has 15 residues. 60 Vbeta and 13 Jbeta primers were used in PCR. The data were produced by immunoSEQ multiplex PCR, yet TCRdb's version contains in-frame clones alone and is incomplete. The profile covers under 85,000 clones, with about 79% appearing a single time and approximately 1.5% taken by the ten largest.

The TCR was taken from a middle-aged man in good health and CMV-seronegative. Sequenced sample: PBMCs. This chain connects TRBV11-1 to TRBJ2-5; weak D call: TRBD2 (6 bases). The CDR3 DNA is TGTGCCAGCAGCCCATCGGAGGGATGGCGGGAGACCCAGTACTTC. Its translation: CASSPSEGWRETQYF.